The TCR beta chain described here comes from a study of T cell changes during pregnancy in multiple sclerosis (dated by TCRdb to the late 2010s). Regarding the research as a whole: The study examined how the T cell repertoire changed over the course of pregnancy in women with multiple sclerosis.

With regard to this clone: Its antigen specificity is not known. Base qualities are not provided; no much larger clone lies one nucleotide away.

Libraries were prepared through the immunoSEQ multiplex PCR assay. In its TCRdb copy, this immuneACCESS table keeps in-frame sequences only and misses some clones. Where compared with another copy, unresolved V genes explain less than half of these, and the others have no known cause. Across this sample there are more than 55,000 clones, with roughly nine tenths seen only once. The ten largest clonotypes hold around 0.4% of the sample. V is cut back by 11 bases and J by 2 bases, with 8 bases in the junction unmatched. CDR1 and CDR2, per the germline V gene, are ENHRY and SYGVKD. The CDR3 starts with the cysteine, ends with the phenylalanine, and has 13 residues. Only the CDR3 region is kept as DNA, spanning 39 bases read in frame from base 1.

This clonotype was sampled from a female donor with multiple sclerosis, enrolled in a pregnancy study. This sample comprised CD4+ T cells from peripheral blood mononuclear cells, obtained in the third trimester of pregnancy. This sequence uses TRBV10-3 and TRBJ1-2; a stretch of 7 junction bases matches TRBD1. The nucleotide sequence is TGTGCCGTAGGGGGCAGCGAGAACTATGGCTACACCTTC. This gives the protein CAVGGSENYGYTF.